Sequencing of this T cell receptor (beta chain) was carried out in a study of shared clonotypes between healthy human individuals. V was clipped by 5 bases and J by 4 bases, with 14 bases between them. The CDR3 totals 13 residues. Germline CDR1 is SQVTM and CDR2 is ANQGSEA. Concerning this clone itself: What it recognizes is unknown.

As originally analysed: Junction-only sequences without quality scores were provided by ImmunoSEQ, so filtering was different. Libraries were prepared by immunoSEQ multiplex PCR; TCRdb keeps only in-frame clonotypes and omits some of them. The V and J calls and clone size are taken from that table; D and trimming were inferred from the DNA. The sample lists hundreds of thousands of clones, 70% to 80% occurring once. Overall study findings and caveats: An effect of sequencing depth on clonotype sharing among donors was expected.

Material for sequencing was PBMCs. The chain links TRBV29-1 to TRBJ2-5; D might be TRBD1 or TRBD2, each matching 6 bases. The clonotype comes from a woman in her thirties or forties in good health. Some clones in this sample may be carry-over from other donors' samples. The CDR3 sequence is CSVPDRGPETQYF. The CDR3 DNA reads TGCAGCGTTCCCGACCGGGGGCCAGAGACCCAGTACTTC.